Shown below are 17 T cell receptor beta chains from a single sample sequenced in a study of memory CD8 T cells in hepatitis C reinfection. The time point here: late/post reinfection, 12 to 24 weeks after detection. TCR sequencing was done directly ex vivo on sorted cells, without expansion in vitro. Clones were read by immunoSEQ multiplex PCR, and TCRdb kept only the in-frame ones, dropping some. The data contain about 50,000 clones, 89% of them seen just once; the ten biggest clones take up roughly 0.7%. The source material was naive CD8+ T cells sorted from blood. These receptors all come from a man aged 18-30 years with hepatitis C virus infection.

The rearrangement joins TRBV28 to TRBJ1-1; D possibly corresponds to TRBD1 (5 bases). Deletions cut 4 bases from V and 0 bases from J, with 6 bases between. CDR1 and CDR2 (germline): MDHEN, SYDVKM. This CDR3 has 13 amino acids. CDR3 protein: CASSSTVNTEAFF. CDR3 in DNA: TGTGCCAGCAGTTCGACAGTGAACACTGAAGCTTTCTTT.

This clone was seen only a few times. The chain is built from TRBV5-4 and TRBJ1-3; D is unclear. V dropped 0 bases and J dropped 0 bases, with 7 bases sitting between them. This CDR3 is 15 amino acids long. Per the germline V gene, CDR1 is SGHNT and CDR2 is YYREEE (reference sequence). Here the CDR3 reads CASSLAGSSGNTIYF. As DNA, the CDR3 is TGTGCCAGCAGCTTGGCGGGGAGCTCTGGAAACACCATATATTTT.

The V and J genes are TRBV4-1 and TRBJ1-5, with D unclear. This CDR3 is 15 amino acids long. Germline assignment: CDR1 MGHRA and CDR2 YSYEKL. V lost 0 bases, J lost 0 bases, and 6 bases lay in between. CDR3 residues: CASSQESRSNQPQHF. The CDR3 DNA is TGCGCCAGCAGCCAAGAGAGCCGTAGCAATCAGCCCCAGCATTTT.

The J gene is TRBJ1-2, the V gene TRBV27; 8 bases are a match to TRBD1. The CDR3 sequence is 15 residues long. Per the germline V gene, CDR1 is MNHEY and CDR2 is SMNVEV (reference sequence). The V gene end was trimmed by 1 base and the J gene end by 6 bases; junction bases not matched to a gene: 7. The CDR3 DNA is TGTGCCAGCAGTTTATTGGGACAGGAGGGCGATGGCTACACCTTC. Residues: CASSLLGQEGDGYTF.

V is TRBV9 and J is TRBJ2-1; D is undetermined. The V gene lost 0 bases and the J gene lost 4 bases, with 11 bases spanning the gap. This CDR3 is 15 amino acids long. Per the germline V gene, CDR1 is SGDLS and CDR2 is YYNGEE. The CDR3 sequence is CASSVDSFPYNEQFF. The CDR3 coding sequence is TGTGCCAGCAGCGTAGACAGCTTCCCATACAATGAGCAGTTCTTC. Full variable domain (remainder filled in from reference TRBV9 and TRBJ2-1): DSGVTQTPKHLITATGQRVTLRCSPRSGDLSVYWYQQSLDQGLQFLIQYYNGEERAKGNILERFSAQQFPDLHSELNLSSLELGDSALYFCASSVDSFPYNEQFFGPGTRLTVL.

The chain links TRBV6-1 to TRBJ2-1; unclear D gene. The CDR3 is 11 residues long. Trimming left V 3 bases short and J 9 bases short, with 6 bases between. Per the germline V gene, CDR1 is MNHNS and CDR2 is SASEGT. The CDR3 loop is CASSEVAEQFF. The CDR3 nucleotides read TGTGCCAGCAGTGAGGTGGCTGAGCAGTTCTTC.

V and J are TRBV5-6 and TRBJ2-5, with 7 nucleotides matching TRBD1. V trimming: 5 bases; J trimming: 1 base; junction bases outside the gene matches: 2. The CDR3 runs 13 residues. The germline CDR1 and CDR2 sequences are SGHDT and YYEEEE. CDR3 sequence reads: CASRTGLQETQYF. CDR3 bases: TGTGCCAGCAGGACAGGGCTCCAAGAGACCCAGTACTTC.

The chain joins TRBV6-6 to TRBJ1-4; maybe TRBD1 (6 bases). This CDR3 has 16 amino acids. Germline-derived CDR1 and CDR2 are MNHNY and SVGAGI (reference sequence). Trimming took 0 bases from V and 2 from J, leaving 10 bases between them. The CDR3 loop reads CASSYSMGATNEKLFF. For the CDR3, the DNA is TGTGCCAGCAGTTACTCGATGGGGGCCACTAATGAAAAACTGTTTTTT.

This clone has a handful of counts. The chain carries TRBV6-6 and TRBJ1-4; D might be TRBD1 (6 bases). Germline-derived CDR1 and CDR2 are MNHNY and SVGAGI (reference sequence). CDR3 length equals 14 residues. The germline V and J ends were trimmed by 6 bases and 11 bases, with 19 bases remaining between them. The DNA for the CDR3 is TGTGCCAGCAGCCAATACGGACGGGACACCAAACTGTTTTTT. This encodes CASSQYGRDTKLFF.

V usage is TRBV6-6 and J usage is TRBJ2-7, with D possibly being TRBD1 (6 bases). Germline V gives CDR1 MNHNY, CDR2 SVGAGI (reference sequence). The CDR3 covers 15 residues. V lost 0 bases and J 2 bases, leaving 11 bases between the germline ends. CDR3 in DNA: TGTGCCAGCAGTTACTCGGGTCAGGGGACCTACGAGCAGTACGTC. Translation gives CASSYSGQGTYEQYV.

The gene calls are TRBV2 and TRBJ2-3; 8 nucleotides agree with TRBD1. Germline loops: CDR1 SNHLY, CDR2 FYNNEI. J was trimmed by 3 bases and V by 4 bases; bases with no gene match: 9. The CDR3 runs to 16 residues. The CDR3 DNA follows: TGTGCCAGCAGTGTTGAGACAGGGGATAAAACAGATACGCAGTATTTT. This codes for CASSVETGDKTDTQYF.

This chain uses TRBV6-5 with TRBJ1-1; D gene unclear. Per the germline V gene, CDR1 is MNHEY and CDR2 is SVGAGI. Trimming left V 5 bases short and J 12 bases short, with 16 bases between. This CDR3 has 12 amino acids. The CDR3 loop reads CASSDSGGRTFF. CDR3 DNA sequence: TGTGCCAGCAGTGATTCGGGAGGTCGGACTTTCTTT.

The chain has TRBV7-6 and TRBJ2-2; D not resolved. Germline assignment: CDR1 SGHVS and CDR2 FNYEAQ. The CDR3 is 16 residues long. V was pared by 3 bases and J by 4 bases, with 15 bases between. The CDR3 protein is CASSLVGNAITGELFF. In DNA, the CDR3 is TGTGCCAGCAGCTTGGTCGGTAACGCGATCACCGGGGAGCTGTTTTTT.

This sequence joins TRBV9 and TRBJ2-3; the D is unclear. The germline gives CDR1 SGDLS, CDR2 YYNGEE. The CDR3 runs to 13 residues. The V gene lost 1 base and the J gene lost 1 base, with 4 bases spanning the gap. The CDR3 here is CASSVSGTDTQYF. CDR3 DNA: TGTGCCAGCAGCGTATCCGGCACAGATACGCAGTATTTT. Based on the CDR3 plus reference TRBV9 and TRBJ2-3, the full variable domain is DSGVTQTPKHLITATGQRVTLRCSPRSGDLSVYWYQQSLDQGLQFLIQYYNGEERAKGNILERFSAQQFPDLHSELNLSSLELGDSALYFCASSVSGTDTQYFGPGTRLTVL.

The chain carries TRBV21-1 and TRBJ1-3; the table gives TRBD1 as D, unverified against the DNA. TRBV21-1 is designated a pseudogene. This CDR3 comprises 14 residues. In DNA, the CDR3 is TGTGCCAGCAGCAACCCGCAGTCTGGAAACACCATATATTTT. It yields the protein CASSNPQSGNTIYF.

The chain links TRBV25-1 to TRBJ1-1, with D tentatively TRBD1 (6 bases). The V gene's germline CDR1 is MGHDK and CDR2 SYGVNS. Trimming cost V 6 bases and J 1 base, with 9 bases left between them. The CDR3 loop spans 13 amino acids. The CDR3 DNA is TGTGCCAGCAGCGTACAGGGGAACACTGAAGCTTTCTTT. It encodes CASSVQGNTEAFF.

This clone has only a few counts. The rearrangement uses TRBV6-5 and TRBJ1-2, with D perhaps TRBD1 (6 bases). Trimming removed 0 bases at V and 8 bases at J, with 13 bases between. The CDR3 has 14 amino acids. Germline values: CDR1 MNHEY, CDR2 SVGAGI. CDR3 sequence reads: CASSYSTGGSGYTF. The CDR3 DNA reads as TGTGCCAGCAGTTACTCGACGGGGGGCAGCGGCTACACCTTC.